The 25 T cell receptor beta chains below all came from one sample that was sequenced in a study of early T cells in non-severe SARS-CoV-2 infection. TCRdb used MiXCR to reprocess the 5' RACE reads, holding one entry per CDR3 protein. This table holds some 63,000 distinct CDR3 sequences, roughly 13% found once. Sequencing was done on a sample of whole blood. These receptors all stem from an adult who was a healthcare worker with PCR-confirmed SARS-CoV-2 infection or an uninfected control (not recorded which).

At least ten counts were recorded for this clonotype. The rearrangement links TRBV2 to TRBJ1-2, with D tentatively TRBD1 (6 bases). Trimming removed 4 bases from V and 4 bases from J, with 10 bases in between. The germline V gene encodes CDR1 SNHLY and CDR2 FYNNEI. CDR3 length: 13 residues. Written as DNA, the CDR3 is TGTGCCAGCAGTGGCACAGGGCTCTATGGCTACACCTTC. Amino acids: CASSGTGLYGYTF.

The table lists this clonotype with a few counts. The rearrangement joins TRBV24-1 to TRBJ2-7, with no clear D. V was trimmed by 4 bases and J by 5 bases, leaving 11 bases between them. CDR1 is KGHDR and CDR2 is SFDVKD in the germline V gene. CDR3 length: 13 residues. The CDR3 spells CATSDPTTNEQYF. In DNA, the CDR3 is TGTGCCACCAGTGACCCGACAACGAACGAGCAGTACTTC.

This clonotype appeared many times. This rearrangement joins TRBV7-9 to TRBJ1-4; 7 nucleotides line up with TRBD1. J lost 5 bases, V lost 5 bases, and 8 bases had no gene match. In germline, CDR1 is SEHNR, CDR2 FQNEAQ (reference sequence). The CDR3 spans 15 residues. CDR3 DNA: TGTGCCAGCAGCCATAGACAGGGACCCAATGAAAAACTGTTTTTT. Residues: CASSHRQGPNEKLFF.

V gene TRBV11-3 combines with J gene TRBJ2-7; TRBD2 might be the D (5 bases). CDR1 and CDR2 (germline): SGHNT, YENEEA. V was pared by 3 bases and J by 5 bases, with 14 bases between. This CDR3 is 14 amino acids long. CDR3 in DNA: TGTGCCAGCAGCTTCCCAGGAGGTGTGGACGAGCAGTACTTC. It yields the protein CASSFPGGVDEQYF.

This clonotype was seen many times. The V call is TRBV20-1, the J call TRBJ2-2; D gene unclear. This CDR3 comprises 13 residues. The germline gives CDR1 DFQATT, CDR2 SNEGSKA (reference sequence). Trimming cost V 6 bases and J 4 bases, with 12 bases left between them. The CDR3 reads CSALSLSTGELFF. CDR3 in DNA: TGCAGTGCCCTCTCCCTGTCCACCGGGGAGCTGTTTTTT.

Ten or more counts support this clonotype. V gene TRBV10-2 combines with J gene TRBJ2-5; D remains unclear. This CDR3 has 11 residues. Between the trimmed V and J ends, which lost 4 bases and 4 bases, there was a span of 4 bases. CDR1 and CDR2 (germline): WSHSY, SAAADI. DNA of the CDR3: TGCGCCAGCAGTGTGGGAGAGACCCAGTACTTC. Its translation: CASSVGETQYF.

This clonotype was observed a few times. DNA of the CDR3: TGCAGCGTCCGACTAGCGGGGGTCTACGAGCAGTACTTC. The encoded protein is CSVRLAGVYEQYF. The V call is TRBV29-1, the J call TRBJ2-7; 12 bases agree with TRBD2. CDR1 is SQVTM, CDR2 ANQGSEA, per germline. The CDR3 is 13 residues long. The ends lost 6 bases at V and 3 bases at J; junction bases unmatched: 3.

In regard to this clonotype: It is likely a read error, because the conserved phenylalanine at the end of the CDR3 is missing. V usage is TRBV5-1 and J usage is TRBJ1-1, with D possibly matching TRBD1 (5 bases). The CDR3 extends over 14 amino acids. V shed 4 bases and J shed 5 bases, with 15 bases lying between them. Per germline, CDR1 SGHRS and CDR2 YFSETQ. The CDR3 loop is CASSPAGGRTEAFS. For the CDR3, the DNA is TGCGCCAGCAGCCCCGCCGGGGGTCGGACTGAAGCTTTCTCT.

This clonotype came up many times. The chain's CDR3 is CASSLWLGGDADTQYF. The CDR3 DNA is TGTGCCAGCAGCTTATGGTTGGGGGGGGACGCAGATACGCAGTATTTT. V usage is TRBV7-2 and J usage is TRBJ2-3; 7 bases match TRBD2. This CDR3 has 16 residues. Unmatched junction bases numbered 9, after V lost 2 bases and J lost 4 bases. Germline CDR1 and CDR2: SGHTA and FQGNSA.

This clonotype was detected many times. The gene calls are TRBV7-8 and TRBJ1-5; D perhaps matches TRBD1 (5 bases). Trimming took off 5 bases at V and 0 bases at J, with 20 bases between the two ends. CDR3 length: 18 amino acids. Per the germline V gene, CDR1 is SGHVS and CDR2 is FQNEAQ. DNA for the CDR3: TGTGCCAGCAGCATAGGGGTGTGGACACGAAATAGCAATCAGCCCCAGCATTTT. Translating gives CASSIGVWTRNSNQPQHF.

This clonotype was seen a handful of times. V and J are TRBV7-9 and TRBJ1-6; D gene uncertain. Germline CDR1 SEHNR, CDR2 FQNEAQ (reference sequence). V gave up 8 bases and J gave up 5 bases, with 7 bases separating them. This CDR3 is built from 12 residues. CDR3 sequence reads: CASSRDNSPLHF. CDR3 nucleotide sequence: TGTGCCAGCTCAAGGGATAATTCACCCCTCCACTTT.

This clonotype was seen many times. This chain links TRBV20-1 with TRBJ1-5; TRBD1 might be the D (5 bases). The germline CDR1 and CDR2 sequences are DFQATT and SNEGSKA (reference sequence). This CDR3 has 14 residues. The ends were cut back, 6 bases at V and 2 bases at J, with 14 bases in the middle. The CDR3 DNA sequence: TGCAGTGCGGGGACGGGGCTCGGCAATCAGCCCCAGCATTTT. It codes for CSAGTGLGNQPQHF.

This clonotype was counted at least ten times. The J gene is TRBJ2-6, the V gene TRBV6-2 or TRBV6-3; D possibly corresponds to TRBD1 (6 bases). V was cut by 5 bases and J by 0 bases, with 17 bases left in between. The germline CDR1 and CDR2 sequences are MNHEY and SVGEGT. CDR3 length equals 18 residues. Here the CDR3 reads CASSAGQLLISGANVLTF. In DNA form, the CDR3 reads TGTGCCAGCAGTGCTGGACAGCTTTTAATCTCTGGGGCCAACGTCCTGACTTTC.

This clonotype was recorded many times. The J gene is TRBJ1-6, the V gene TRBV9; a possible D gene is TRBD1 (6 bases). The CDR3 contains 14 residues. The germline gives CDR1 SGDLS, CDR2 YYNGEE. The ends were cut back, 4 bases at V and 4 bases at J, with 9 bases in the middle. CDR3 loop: CASSPGQYNSPLHF. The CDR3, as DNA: TGTGCCAGCAGCCCGGGACAATATAATTCACCCCTCCACTTT.

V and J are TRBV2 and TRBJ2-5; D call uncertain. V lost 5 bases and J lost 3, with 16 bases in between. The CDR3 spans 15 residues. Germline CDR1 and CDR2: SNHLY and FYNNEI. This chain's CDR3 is CASSRSAPTKETQYF. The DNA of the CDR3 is TGTGCCAGCAGTAGGTCAGCCCCCACCAAAGAGACCCAGTACTTC.

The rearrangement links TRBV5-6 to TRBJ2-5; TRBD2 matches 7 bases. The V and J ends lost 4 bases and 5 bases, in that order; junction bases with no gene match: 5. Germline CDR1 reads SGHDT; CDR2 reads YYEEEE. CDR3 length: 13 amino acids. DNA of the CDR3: TGTGCCAGCAGCGGGGAGGGGTACGAGACCCAGTACTTC. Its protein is CASSGEGYETQYF. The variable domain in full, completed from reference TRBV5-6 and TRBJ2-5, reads DAGVTQSPTHLIKTRGQQVTLRCSPKSGHDTVSWYQQALGQGPQFIFQYYEEEERQRGNFPDRFSGHQFPNYSSELNVNALLLGDSALYLCASSGEGYETQYFGPGTRLLVL.

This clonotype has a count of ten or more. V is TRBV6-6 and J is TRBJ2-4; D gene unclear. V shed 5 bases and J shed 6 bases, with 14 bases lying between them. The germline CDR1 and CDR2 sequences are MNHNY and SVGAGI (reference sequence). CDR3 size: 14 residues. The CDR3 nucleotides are TGTGCCAGCAGTCCCCCTCCCGACGGAAACATTCAGTACTTC. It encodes CASSPPPDGNIQYF.

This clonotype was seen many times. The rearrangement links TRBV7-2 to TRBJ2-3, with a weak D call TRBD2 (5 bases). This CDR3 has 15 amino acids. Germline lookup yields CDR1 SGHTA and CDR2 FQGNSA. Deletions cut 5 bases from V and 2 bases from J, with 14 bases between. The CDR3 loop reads CASSPRGLNTDTQYF. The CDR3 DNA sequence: TGTGCCAGCAGCCCCAGAGGGCTGAACACAGATACGCAGTATTTT.

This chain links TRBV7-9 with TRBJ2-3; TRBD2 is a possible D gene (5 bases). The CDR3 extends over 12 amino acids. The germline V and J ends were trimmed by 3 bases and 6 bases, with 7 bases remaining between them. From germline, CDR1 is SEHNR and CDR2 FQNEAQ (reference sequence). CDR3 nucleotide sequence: TGTGCCAGCAGCTTGGAGGTGGATACGCAGTATTTT. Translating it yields CASSLEVDTQYF.

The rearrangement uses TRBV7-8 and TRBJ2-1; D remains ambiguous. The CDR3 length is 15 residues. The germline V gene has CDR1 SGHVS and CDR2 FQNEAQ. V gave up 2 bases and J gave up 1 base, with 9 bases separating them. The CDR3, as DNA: TGTGCCAGCAGCTTACTCGGTAATTCCTACAATGAGCAGTTCTTC. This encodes CASSLLGNSYNEQFF. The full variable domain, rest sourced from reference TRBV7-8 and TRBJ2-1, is GAGVSQSPRYKVAKRGQDVALRCDPISGHVSLFWYQQALGQGPEFLTYFQNEAQLDKSGLPSDRFFAERPEGSVSTLKIQRTQQEDSAVYLCASSLLGNSYNEQFFGPGTRLTVL.

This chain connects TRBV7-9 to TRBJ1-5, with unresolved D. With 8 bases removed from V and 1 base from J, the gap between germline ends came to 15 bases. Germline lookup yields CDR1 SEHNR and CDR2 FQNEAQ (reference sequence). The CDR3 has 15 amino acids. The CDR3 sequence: CASRGSDSSNQPQHF. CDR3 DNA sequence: TGTGCCAGCCGTGGAAGTGACTCCAGCAATCAGCCCCAGCATTTT.

The CDR3 reads CASKDTTNTGELFF. In DNA, the CDR3 is TGCGCCAGCAAAGATACTACGAACACCGGGGAGCTGTTTTTT. The chain joins TRBV5-1 to TRBJ2-2; D gene uncertain. V lost 6 bases to trimming and J lost 0 bases, with 9 bases between them. The CDR3 spans 14 residues. Germline V lookup: CDR1 SGHRS, CDR2 YFSETQ.

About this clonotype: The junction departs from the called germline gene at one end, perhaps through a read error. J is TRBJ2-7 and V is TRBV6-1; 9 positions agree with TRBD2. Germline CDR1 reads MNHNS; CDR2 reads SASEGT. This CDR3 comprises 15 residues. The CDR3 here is CASKKRGDSLYGQYF. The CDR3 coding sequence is TGTGCCAGCAAAAAGCGGGGGGATTCACTCTACGGGCAGTACTTC.

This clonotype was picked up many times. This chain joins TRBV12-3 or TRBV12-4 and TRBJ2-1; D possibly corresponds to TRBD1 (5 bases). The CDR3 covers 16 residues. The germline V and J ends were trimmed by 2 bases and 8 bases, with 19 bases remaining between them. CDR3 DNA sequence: TGTGCCAGCAGTTTACCACCTGGGAAGGGGTTCTATGAGCAGTTCTTC. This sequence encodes CASSLPPGKGFYEQFF.

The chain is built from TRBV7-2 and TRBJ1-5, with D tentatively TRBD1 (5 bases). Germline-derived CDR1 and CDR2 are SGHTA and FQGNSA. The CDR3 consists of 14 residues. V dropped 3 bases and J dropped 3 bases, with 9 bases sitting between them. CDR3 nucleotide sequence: TGTGCCAGCAGCTTGGGACCGAACAATCAGCCCCAGCATTTT. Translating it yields CASSLGPNNQPQHF.